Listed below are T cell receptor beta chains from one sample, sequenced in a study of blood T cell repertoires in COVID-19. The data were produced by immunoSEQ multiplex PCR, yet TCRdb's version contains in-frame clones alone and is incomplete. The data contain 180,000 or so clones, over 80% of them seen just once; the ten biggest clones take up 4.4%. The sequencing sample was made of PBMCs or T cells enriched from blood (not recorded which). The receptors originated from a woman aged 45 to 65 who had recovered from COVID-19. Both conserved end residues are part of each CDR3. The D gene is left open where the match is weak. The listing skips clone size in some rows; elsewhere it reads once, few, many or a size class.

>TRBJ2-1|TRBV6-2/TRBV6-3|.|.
TGTGCCAGCAGTTTCCCCGACAGGTGGGAGTTCTTC
CASSFPDRWEFF
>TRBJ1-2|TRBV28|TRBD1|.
TGTGCCAGCAGCGAAGGGGGCGCGGCAACCTATGGCTACACCTTC
CASSEGGAATYGYTF
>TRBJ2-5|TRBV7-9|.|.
TGTGCCAGCAGCAAGCCGGGACTCCAAGAGACCCAGTACTTC
CASSKPGLQETQYF
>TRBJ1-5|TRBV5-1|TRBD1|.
TGCGCCAGCAGCCCTGGGACAGCTAATCAGCCCCAGCATTTT
CASSPGTANQPQHF
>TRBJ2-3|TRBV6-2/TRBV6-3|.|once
TGTGCCAGCAGCAGTACCGGGCCGCGGGGCACAGATACGCAGTATTTT
CASSSTGPRGTDTQYF
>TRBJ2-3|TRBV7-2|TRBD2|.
TGTGCCAGCAGCTTCAATCCTCCTAGCGGGGGGGCCCAAGATACGCAGTATTTT
CASSFNPPSGGAQDTQYF
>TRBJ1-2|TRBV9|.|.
TGTGCCAGCAGCGTAACCCCGGGGGGTACTAACTATGGCTACACCTTC
CASSVTPGGTNYGYTF
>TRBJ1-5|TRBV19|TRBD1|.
TGTGCCAGTAGTATTCAACAGGGGTATCAGCCCCAGCATTTT
CASSIQQGYQPQHF
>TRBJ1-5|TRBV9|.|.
TGTGCCAGCAGCGTAGGATTCGGGAATCAGCCCCAGCATTTT
CASSVGFGNQPQHF
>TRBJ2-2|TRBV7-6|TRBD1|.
TGTGCCAGCGGGGACAGGGTTAGCACCGGGGAGCTGTTTTTT
CASGDRVSTGELFF
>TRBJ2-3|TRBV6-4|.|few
TGTGCCAGCAGTGGCCCCGGAGGGGAGACGCAGTATTTT
CASSGPGGETQYF
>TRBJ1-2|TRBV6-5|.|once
TGTGCCAGCAGCAATACAGGAGGGTTTGGCTACACCTTC
CASSNTGGFGYTF
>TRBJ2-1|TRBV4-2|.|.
TGTGCCAGCAGCCAAGATGCGGTAGGCTCCTACAATGAGCAGTTCTTC
CASSQDAVGSYNEQFF
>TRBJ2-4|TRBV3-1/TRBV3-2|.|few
TGTGCCAGCAGCCAAGCCGGGGAAAACATTCAGTACTTC
CASSQAGENIQYF
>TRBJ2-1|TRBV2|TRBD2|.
TGTGCCAGCAGGCAAACTAGCGGGCCTTACAATGAGCAGTTCTTC
CASRQTSGPYNEQFF